The 25 T cell receptor beta chains below come from one sample, sequenced in a study of CD8+ T cells in alopecia areata listed by TCRdb under 2018. The time point label here, explained by the study, means: around 4 weeks on oral tofacitinib. The meaning of the sample's treatment or condition label: oral pan-JAK inhibitor, 5-10 mg twice daily. The method behind the library was the immunoSEQ multiplex PCR assay. RNA was extracted from all samples and reverse transcribed into cDNA as template for TCR sequencing. TCRdb took this table from immuneACCESS and kept in-frame rearrangements with V and J called. Such tables lack part of the clones; where checked against another copy, unresolved V genes explain under half of the gap, and the rest is unexplained. The sample has some 190,000 clones on record, more than 55% of them singletons. Clones ranked in the top ten supply approximately 0.7% of the sample.

The specimen was CD4+ T cells sorted from blood, collected at week 4, from a patient treated with tofacitinib. The source is a human donor with alopecia areata.

The chain carries TRBV4-1 and TRBJ2-4; no definite D call. The V end was cut by 4 bases, the J end by 0 bases, with 13 bases between. From germline, CDR1 is MGHRA and CDR2 YSYEKL. The CDR3 is 16 residues long. CDR3 sequence reads: CASSPRVDLAKNIQYF. DNA for the CDR3: TGCGCCAGCAGCCCTCGGGTCGACCTAGCCAAAAACATTCAGTACTTC.

This clone was observed a handful of times. The CDR3 here is CASSQFPTSLFTDTQYF. The CDR3 nucleotides are TGCGCCAGCAGCCAATTCCCGACTAGCCTTTTCACAGATACGCAGTATTTT. This rearrangement joins TRBV4-3 to TRBJ2-3, with TRBD2 identical over 7 bases. The J segment lost 2 bases and the V segment lost 2 bases, leaving 10 bases of the junction unmatched. CDR1 and CDR2 (germline): LGHNA, YSLEER. CDR3 size: 17 residues.

This chain joins TRBV7-2 and TRBJ2-3; TRBD2 might be the D (5 bases). Germline V gives CDR1 SGHTA, CDR2 FQGNSA. The V end was cut by 5 bases, the J end by 3 bases, with 21 bases between. CDR3 length: 17 residues. The CDR3 reads CASSLQAAGIVTDTQYF. The CDR3 region has the DNA TGTGCCAGCAGCCTACAAGCGGCTGGGATAGTGACAGATACGCAGTATTTT.

The chain is built from TRBV29-1 and TRBJ2-2, with TRBD2 as a possible D gene (5 bases). V was clipped by 6 bases and J by 4 bases, with 18 bases between them. From germline, CDR1 is SQVTM and CDR2 ANQGSEA. The CDR3 is 15 amino acids. CDR3 residues: CSVGSRPAGTGELFF. The CDR3 DNA reads TGCAGCGTGGGGAGCCGACCCGCGGGCACCGGGGAGCTGTTTTTT.

The chain employs TRBV9 and TRBJ2-7; 7 bases line up with TRBD1. Germline CDR1 and CDR2: SGDLS and YYNGEE. Trimming took 2 bases from V and 3 from J; bases not matched to a gene: 5. This CDR3 has 14 residues. CDR3 sequence: CASSVTGTDYEQYF. Here the CDR3 DNA reads TGTGCCAGCAGCGTGACCGGGACAGACTACGAGCAGTACTTC.

CDR3 protein: CASSPPQEENTIYF. In nucleotides, the CDR3 is TGTGCCAGCAGCCCTCCCCAGGAGGAAAACACCATATATTTT. The rearrangement uses TRBV9 and TRBJ1-3, with unresolved D. Germline V CDR1 and CDR2: SGDLS, YYNGEE. The CDR3 has 14 amino acids. V gave up 4 bases and J gave up 6 bases, with 14 bases separating them.

The chain uses TRBV30 and TRBJ1-2; D is unresolved. The CDR3 runs to 12 residues. Germline V lookup: CDR1 GTSNPN, CDR2 SVGIG (reference sequence). V lost 3 bases and J lost 7, with 12 bases in between. The chain's CDR3 is CAWRPGMAGYTF. The DNA of the CDR3 is TGTGCCTGGAGGCCGGGGATGGCTGGCTACACCTTC.

The chain recombines TRBV29-1 with TRBJ1-1; D is perhaps TRBD1 (6 bases). V was shortened by 8 bases and J by 1 base, with 11 bases between the two germline ends. Germline V gene sequence: CDR1 SQVTM, CDR2 ANQGSEA. This CDR3 has 12 residues. This CDR3 is CSMGHPNTEAFF. In nucleotides, the CDR3 is TGCAGCATGGGACATCCGAACACTGAAGCTTTCTTT.

The chain combines TRBV20-1 with TRBJ2-7; a weak D match, TRBD2 (6 bases). The CDR3 length is 11 residues. Germline V gene lookup returns CDR1 DFQATT and CDR2 SNEGSKA (reference sequence). V lost 5 bases to trimming and J lost 6 bases, with 11 bases between them. CDR3 nucleotides: TGCAGTGCTCTCGGGAGCACCGAGCAGTACTTC. It translates to CSALGSTEQYF.

Written as DNA, the CDR3 is TGTGCCAGCAGTTATGGGCGGGGGAACACCGGGGAGCTGTTTTTT. Amino acid sequence: CASSYGRGNTGELFF. The rearrangement joins TRBV6-6 to TRBJ2-2, with D tentatively TRBD2 (6 bases). Germline loops: CDR1 MNHNY, CDR2 SVGAGI (reference sequence). This CDR3 spans 15 amino acids. Trimming shortened V by 3 bases and J by 1 base, and 9 bases separated the two germline ends.

This clone showed up just once. The chain links TRBV29-1 to TRBJ1-1; the D is unclear. V lost 2 bases, J lost 5 bases, and 12 bases lay in between. CDR3 length equals 13 residues. Germline lookup yields CDR1 SQVTM and CDR2 ANQGSEA. The CDR3 here is CSVESVRRTEAFF. The CDR3 region has the DNA TGCAGCGTTGAAAGTGTTAGGAGGACTGAAGCTTTCTTT.

This clone was counted only a few times. The chain carries TRBV30 and TRBJ2-7; TRBD1 or TRBD2 may be the D gene (5 bases each). Germline CDR1 GTSNPN, CDR2 SVGIG (reference sequence). The V end was cut by 4 bases, the J end by 2 bases, with 9 bases between. This CDR3 is built from 12 residues. The CDR3 DNA reads as TGTGCCTGGAATGAGGGGACCTACGAGCAGTACTTC. Translation: CAWNEGTYEQYF.

The chain links TRBV2 to TRBJ2-1; no clear D gene. Germline lookup yields CDR1 SNHLY and CDR2 FYNNEI. V was trimmed by 0 bases and J by 8 bases, leaving 11 bases between them. The CDR3 is made up of 14 amino acids. The CDR3 protein is CASSEADSIHEQFF. For the CDR3, the DNA is TGTGCCAGCAGTGAAGCGGATAGTATCCATGAGCAGTTCTTC. The variable domain in full, with the rest retrieved from reference TRBV2 and TRBJ2-1, is EPEVTQTPSHQVTQMGQEVILRCVPISNHLYFYWYRQILGQKVEFLVSFYNNEISEKSEIFDDQFSVERPDGSNFTLKIRSTKLEDSAMYFCASSEADSIHEQFFGPGTRLTVL.

V usage is TRBV28 and J usage is TRBJ2-7; D might be TRBD1 (6 bases). Per the germline V gene, CDR1 is MDHEN and CDR2 is SYDVKM. This CDR3 spans 13 amino acids. The V gene lost 10 bases and the J gene lost 2 bases, with 15 bases spanning the gap. CDR3 sequence: CAITGTPTYEQYF. The CDR3 region has the DNA TGTGCCATTACCGGGACACCGACCTACGAGCAGTACTTC.

This clone was observed a few times. This chain connects TRBV28 to TRBJ1-2; D might be TRBD1 (5 bases). Looked up from germline, CDR1 is MDHEN and CDR2 is SYDVKM. This CDR3 has 11 amino acids. V was trimmed by 7 bases and J by 5 bases, leaving 8 bases between them. The CDR3 loop is CASNQGYGYTF. Written as DNA, the CDR3 is TGTGCCAGCAATCAGGGTTATGGCTACACCTTC.

CDR3 sequence reads: CSVGQYTDTQYF. CDR3 bases: TGCAGCGTTGGTCAGTACACAGATACGCAGTATTTT. The J gene is TRBJ2-3, the V gene TRBV29-1; D unresolved. The V end was cut by 4 bases, the J end by 2 bases, with 7 bases between. The CDR3 is 12 amino acids. Germline assignment: CDR1 SQVTM and CDR2 ANQGSEA.

This clone occurred once. The chain couples TRBV7-9 to TRBJ2-7; 8 bases map to TRBD1. The CDR3 totals 13 residues. Trimming took 5 bases from V and 4 from J; bases not matched to a gene: 4. Germline lookup yields CDR1 SEHNR and CDR2 FQNEAQ (reference sequence). The CDR3 protein is CASSLDRAYEQYF. The CDR3 DNA is TGTGCCAGCAGCCTGGACAGGGCTTACGAGCAGTACTTC.

Ten or more counts support this clone. Here the CDR3 DNA reads TGTGCCAGCAGTTTTAGGAGGGGTTATCAGCCCCAGCATTTT. Its protein product is CASSFRRGYQPQHF. The genes are TRBV28 and TRBJ1-5; a weak D match, TRBD1 (5 bases). V shed 3 bases and J shed 5 bases, with 11 bases lying between them. CDR3 size: 14 residues. Germline CDR1 MDHEN, CDR2 SYDVKM. The full variable domain, completed using reference TRBV28 and TRBJ1-5, is DVKVTQSSRYLVKRTGEKVFLECVQDMDHENMFWYRQDPGLGLRLIYFSYDVKMKEKGDIPEGYSVSREKKERFSLILESASTNQTSMYLCASSFRRGYQPQHFGDGTRLSIL.

V and J are TRBV5-1 and TRBJ2-5; TRBD1 is a possible D gene (5 bases). V was clipped by 0 bases and J by 4 bases, with 13 bases between them. This CDR3 has 15 residues. Looked up from germline, CDR1 is SGHRS and CDR2 is YFSETQ. The chain's CDR3 is CASSLDTGDGETQYF. Here the CDR3 DNA reads TGCGCCAGCAGCTTGGATACAGGCGACGGAGAGACCCAGTACTTC.

The rearrangement links TRBV29-1 to TRBJ2-1; tentative D call: TRBD2 (6 bases). The CDR3 spans 14 residues. Germline CDR1 reads SQVTM; CDR2 reads ANQGSEA. Trimming took 4 bases from V and 2 from J, leaving 12 bases between them. The CDR3 DNA reads as TGCAGCGTTGCCGGGACTGTCCCCTACAATGAGCAGTTCTTC. Translating gives CSVAGTVPYNEQFF.

V usage is TRBV6-5 and J usage is TRBJ1-1; D is perhaps TRBD1 (5 bases). Germline CDR1 MNHEY, CDR2 SVGAGI. This CDR3 is 14 amino acids long. The V end was cut by 0 bases, the J end by 3 bases, with 8 bases between. CDR3 protein: CASSYSGLDTEAFF. In nucleotides, the CDR3 is TGTGCCAGCAGTTACTCGGGGCTGGACACTGAAGCTTTCTTT.

V gene TRBV6-5 combines with J gene TRBJ2-1; no definite D call. From germline, CDR1 is MNHEY and CDR2 SVGAGI. The CDR3 runs to 11 residues. Between the trimmed V and J ends, which lost 11 bases and 3 bases, there was a span of 8 bases. CDR3 sequence: CAARNYNEQFF. CDR3 in DNA: TGTGCCGCTCGTAACTACAATGAGCAGTTCTTC.

This chain connects TRBV7-9 to TRBJ2-6; D is unclear. This CDR3 is 15 amino acids long. Trimming shortened V by 2 bases and J by 1 base, and 6 bases separated the two germline ends. Germline assignment: CDR1 SEHNR and CDR2 FQNEAQ (reference sequence). The DNA for the CDR3 is TGTGCCAGCAGCTTATCTCGATCTGGGGCCAACGTCCTGACTTTC. This sequence encodes CASSLSRSGANVLTF.

The chain is built from TRBV4-2 and TRBJ2-5; D is unclear. Gene TRBJ2-7 matches the end of the DNA better, so the J call may be wrong. The CDR3 has 13 amino acids. The germline gives CDR1 LGHNA, CDR2 YNFKEQ. In DNA form, the CDR3 reads TGTGCCAGCAGCCCATATCAGACCTACGAGCAGTACTTC. This codes for CASSPYQTYEQYF.

The V call is TRBV29-1, the J call TRBJ2-1; TRBD1 matches 8 bases. The trim removed 3 bases at V and 9 bases at J, leaving 10 bases unmatched. Germline V gives CDR1 SQVTM, CDR2 ANQGSEA. The CDR3 extends over 14 amino acids. For the CDR3, the DNA is TGCAGCGTTGATGTGGACAGGGTTCGGAGTGAGCAGTTCTTC. This gives the protein CSVDVDRVRSEQFF.